A single sample is the source of the 26 T cell receptor beta chains below, sequenced in a study of sequential checkpoint blockade in melanoma. Sequenced by immunoSEQ multiplex PCR; TCRdb stores in-frame clones only, minus some. Of 40,000 or so clones listed, around 86% are singletons. Treatment defined: randomized to nivolumab then ipilimumab (arm A) or the reverse (arm B). This material consisted of CD8+ T cells sorted from blood (inferred from file names), taken from a patient given nivolumab and ipilimumab in sequence. The receptors were gathered from a human donor with melanoma.

This clone was seen a handful of times. The V gene is TRBV15, the J gene TRBJ1-1; maybe TRBD1 (6 bases). CDR3 length equals 16 residues. CDR1 is LNHNV and CDR2 is YYDKDF in the germline V gene (reference sequence). Trimming took 3 bases from V and 6 from J, leaving 20 bases between them. CDR3 sequence: CATSRGPFQGIAEAFF. In nucleotides, the CDR3 is TGTGCCACCAGCAGGGGGCCTTTCCAGGGGATCGCTGAAGCTTTCTTT.

The CDR3 region is CATSMGRGNQPQHF. The CDR3 DNA reads as TGTGCCACCAGCATGGGAAGGGGGAATCAGCCCCAGCATTTT. V is TRBV15 and J is TRBJ1-5; TRBD1 is a possible D gene (6 bases). Germline V gene lookup returns CDR1 LNHNV and CDR2 YYDKDF (reference sequence). The CDR3 has 14 amino acids. V lost 4 bases and J 4 bases, leaving 11 bases between the germline ends.

V and J are TRBV7-8 and TRBJ1-2, with D perhaps TRBD1 (6 bases). The CDR3 loop spans 13 amino acids. Trimming shortened V by 5 bases and J by 5 bases, and 12 bases separated the two germline ends. The V gene's germline CDR1 is SGHVS and CDR2 FQNEAQ. CDR3 DNA: TGTGCCAGCAGCGTAAACCAGGGGTATGGCTACACCTTC. Translated: CASSVNQGYGYTF.

The gene calls are TRBV27 and TRBJ2-7; D is possibly TRBD2 (6 bases). The CDR3 sequence is 13 residues long. Germline V gene data show CDR1 as MNHEY and CDR2 as SMNVEV (reference sequence). V lost 2 bases and J 4 bases, leaving 9 bases between the germline ends. DNA of the CDR3: TGTGCCAGCAGTTTAGCGGGGCCTTACGAGCAGTACTTC. Translating gives CASSLAGPYEQYF.

This clone is termed large. The CDR3, as DNA: TGTGCCAGCAGCACGGGAATCCCTGGCTACACCTTC. This sequence encodes CASSTGIPGYTF. The V gene is TRBV6-1, the J gene TRBJ1-2, with D unresolved. Between the trimmed V and J ends, which lost 6 bases and 7 bases, there was a span of 12 bases. The CDR3 has 12 amino acids. Germline V gives CDR1 MNHNS, CDR2 SASEGT.

This clone showed up just once. The chain joins TRBV19 to TRBJ1-5, with unresolved D. The germline gives CDR1 LNHDA, CDR2 SQIVND (reference sequence). The CDR3 contains 14 residues. Trimming removed 5 bases from V and 5 bases from J, with 13 bases in between. The CDR3 reads CASSLRAGDQPQHF. The CDR3 coding sequence is TGTGCCAGTAGTCTCCGGGCCGGGGATCAGCCCCAGCATTTT.

The chain links TRBV6-5 to TRBJ2-7; 9 bases fit TRBD1. Germline CDR1 MNHEY, CDR2 SVGAGI. There are 16 residues in the CDR3. V was clipped by 2 bases and J by 2 bases; unmatched bases: 7. The CDR3 region is CASSYGDRAIPYEQYV. DNA of the CDR3: TGTGCCAGCAGTTACGGGGACAGGGCAATCCCCTACGAGCAGTACGTC.

The sample holds one count of this clone. The rearrangement links TRBV6-6 to TRBJ2-2, with 7 bases aligning to TRBD1. The CDR3 has 16 residues. Per the germline V gene, CDR1 is MNHNY and CDR2 is SVGAGI (reference sequence). Trimming cost V 6 bases and J 0 bases; bases outside gene matches: 7. In nucleotides, the CDR3 is TGTGCCAGCAGCAGCTTGGGACAGACGAACACCGGGGAGCTGTTTTTT. This sequence encodes CASSSLGQTNTGELFF.

This clone appeared once. The gene calls are TRBV27 and TRBJ1-2; no definite D call. Trimming cost V 10 bases and J 2 bases, with 11 bases left between them. Per the germline V gene, CDR1 is MNHEY and CDR2 is SMNVEV (reference sequence). There are 12 residues in the CDR3. The CDR3, as DNA: TGTGCCACCCACAGCTCGAACTATGGCTACACCTTC. Protein sequence: CATHSSNYGYTF.

The gene calls are TRBV7-9 and TRBJ2-1; the match to TRBD2 covers 7 bases. This CDR3 is built from 15 residues. From germline, CDR1 is SEHNR and CDR2 FQNEAQ (reference sequence). Unmatched junction bases numbered 8, after V lost 5 bases and J lost 4 bases. In nucleotides, the CDR3 is TGTGCCAGCAGCGTCTATGGGGGAGGGTACAATGAGCAGTTCTTC. It codes for CASSVYGGGYNEQFF.

This clone was seen only a few times. Here the CDR3 reads CASSALILTGSTDTQYF. CDR3 bases: TGTGCCAGCTCCGCCCTAATACTAACAGGGAGCACAGATACGCAGTATTTT. The chain recombines TRBV27 with TRBJ2-3, with D perhaps TRBD1 (6 bases). CDR1 is MNHEY and CDR2 is SMNVEV in the germline V gene (reference sequence). The V and J ends lost 8 bases and 0 bases respectively, with 21 bases between them. This CDR3 comprises 17 residues.

J is TRBJ1-2 and V is TRBV12-5, with TRBD1 identical over 7 bases. V lost 3 bases, J lost 6 bases, and 16 bases stayed unmatched. The CDR3 totals 17 residues. Germline V CDR1 and CDR2: LGHNT, FRNRAP. CDR3 coding DNA: TGTGCTAGTGGTTTTTTTCCCCCTGGAGGAGGGGGCGATGGCTACACCTTC. Translating gives CASGFFPPGGGGDGYTF.

The rearrangement joins TRBV27 to TRBJ2-7; D gene unclear. This CDR3 is 13 amino acids long. Trimming took off 3 bases at V and 2 bases at J, with 8 bases between the two ends. Germline V gene sequence: CDR1 MNHEY, CDR2 SMNVEV (reference sequence). CDR3 DNA sequence: TGTGCCAGCAGTTTGTCCGCGACCTACGAGCAGTACTTC. This sequence encodes CASSLSATYEQYF.

This chain uses TRBV27 with TRBJ1-4; TRBD1 is a possible D gene (5 bases). Trimming took off 1 base at V and 0 bases at J, with 9 bases between the two ends. This CDR3 region has 16 residues. CDR1 and CDR2 (germline): MNHEY, SMNVEV (reference sequence). The CDR3 reads CASSLWGYATNEKLFF. In DNA form, the CDR3 reads TGTGCCAGCAGTTTATGGGGCTACGCAACTAATGAAAAACTGTTTTTT.

Here the CDR3 reads CASSLERGLYSGANVLTF. The CDR3 bases are TGTGCCAGCTCGCTAGAGAGAGGACTTTACTCTGGGGCCAACGTCCTGACTTTC. The chain carries TRBV18 and TRBJ2-6; D perhaps matches TRBD2 (5 bases). Trimming stripped 6 bases from V and 0 bases from J, with 18 bases between. Looked up from germline, CDR1 is KGHSH and CDR2 is LQKENI. The CDR3 sequence is 18 residues long.

This rearrangement joins TRBV6-5 to TRBJ1-2, with D hard to call. CDR1 and CDR2 (germline): MNHEY, SVGAGI. V shed 2 bases and J shed 1 base, with 11 bases lying between them. The CDR3 contains 15 residues. CDR3: CASSYISGLNYGYTF. DNA of the CDR3: TGTGCCAGCAGTTACATTTCAGGCCTTAACTATGGCTACACCTTC.

V gene TRBV7-9 combines with J gene TRBJ2-7, with 7 bases identical to TRBD1. Germline V lookup: CDR1 SEHNR, CDR2 FQNEAQ (reference sequence). CDR3 size: 15 residues. V was pared by 1 base and J by 5 bases, with 8 bases of the junction left unmatched. CDR3 in amino acids: CASSLGQGVVDEQYF. The CDR3 nucleotides read TGTGCCAGCAGCTTAGGACAGGGAGTGGTGGACGAGCAGTACTTC.

The chain employs TRBV5-5 and TRBJ2-7, with 8 bases aligning to TRBD2. Germline V lookup: CDR1 SGHKS, CDR2 YYEKEE (reference sequence). V lost 4 bases, J lost 2 bases, and 5 bases stayed unmatched. The CDR3 has 14 amino acids. CDR3: CASSPSGGTYEQYF. In DNA, the CDR3 is TGTGCCAGCAGCCCCTCGGGGGGGACCTACGAGCAGTACTTC. Full variable domain (outside the CDR3, taken from reference TRBV5-5 and TRBJ2-7): DAGVTQSPTHLIKTRGQQVTLRCSPISGHKSVSWYQQVLGQGPQFIFQYYEKEERGRGNFPDRFSARQFPNYSSELNVNALLLGDSALYLCASSPSGGTYEQYFGPGTRLTVT.

The rearrangement joins TRBV7-2 to TRBJ2-1; 8 positions agree with TRBD2. V lost 5 bases and J lost 0; bases outside the gene matches: 3. This CDR3 has 15 amino acids. The germline CDR1 and CDR2 sequences are SGHTA and FQGNSA. Here the CDR3 DNA reads TGTGCCAGCAGCCTGAGCGGGGGCTCCTACAATGAGCAGTTCTTC. The encoded protein is CASSLSGGSYNEQFF.

This chain joins TRBV7-6 and TRBJ2-3; D remains unclear. V lost 7 bases, J lost 2 bases, and 19 bases lay in between. In germline, CDR1 is SGHVS, CDR2 FNYEAQ. The CDR3 runs 16 residues. The CDR3 reads CASTQFGVLLTDTQYF. DNA of the CDR3: TGTGCCAGCACCCAATTCGGAGTACTTCTCACAGATACGCAGTATTTT.

This clone was recorded a few times. The chain combines TRBV6-5 with TRBJ1-4; D is ambiguous. V was clipped by 6 bases and J by 11 bases, with 19 bases between them. This CDR3 has 14 residues. Germline V gene lookup returns CDR1 MNHEY and CDR2 SVGAGI. Here the CDR3 reads CASSEIFKAGKLFF. The CDR3 nucleotides are TGTGCCAGCAGCGAAATATTCAAGGCCGGGAAACTGTTTTTT.

CDR3 DNA: TGTGCCAGCAGTTACTCGGAGACAGGGGTGAATGAGCAGTTCTTC. Translating it yields CASSYSETGVNEQFF. This chain connects TRBV6-5 to TRBJ2-1; TRBD1 agrees at 8 bases. The CDR3 is 15 residues long. Germline trimming cut 0 bases from V and 7 bases from J; bases unmatched to any gene: 5. Germline CDR1 is MNHEY and CDR2 is SVGAGI.

The chain combines TRBV5-4 with TRBJ2-7, with D possibly TRBD1 on 6 matching bases. V was shortened by 2 bases and J by 2 bases, with 11 bases between the two germline ends. The germline V gene encodes CDR1 SGHNT and CDR2 YYREEE (reference sequence). The CDR3 covers 14 residues. The CDR3: CASSLGGKAYEQYF. The DNA of the CDR3 is TGTGCCAGCAGCTTAGGGGGAAAAGCCTACGAGCAGTACTTC.

The rearrangement joins TRBV4-2 to TRBJ1-1; D uncertain. This CDR3 is built from 16 residues. Trimming removed 1 base at V and 1 base at J, with 13 bases between. CDR1 and CDR2 (germline): LGHNA, YNFKEQ. The CDR3 here is CASSQVAGRGNTEAFF. The DNA of the CDR3 is TGTGCCAGCAGCCAAGTCGCCGGACGGGGGAACACTGAAGCTTTCTTT.

This sequence joins TRBV29-1 and TRBJ2-6, with 9 nucleotides matching TRBD1. The CDR3 consists of 15 residues. The ends lost 7 bases at V and 0 bases at J; junction bases unmatched: 4. Germline lookup yields CDR1 SQVTM and CDR2 ANQGSEA. CDR3 loop: CSAVTGGSGANVLTF. The CDR3 DNA reads as TGCAGCGCCGTGACAGGGGGCTCTGGGGCCAACGTCCTGACTTTC.

The DNA of the CDR3 is TGTGCCAGCAGCTTGAACAGGCCCTCTGGAAACACCATATATTTT. Protein product: CASSLNRPSGNTIYF. The rearrangement joins TRBV5-6 to TRBJ1-3; a weak D match, TRBD1 (5 bases). Deletions cut 1 base from V and 0 bases from J, with 8 bases between. This CDR3 is 15 amino acids long. Germline assignment: CDR1 SGHDT and CDR2 YYEEEE.